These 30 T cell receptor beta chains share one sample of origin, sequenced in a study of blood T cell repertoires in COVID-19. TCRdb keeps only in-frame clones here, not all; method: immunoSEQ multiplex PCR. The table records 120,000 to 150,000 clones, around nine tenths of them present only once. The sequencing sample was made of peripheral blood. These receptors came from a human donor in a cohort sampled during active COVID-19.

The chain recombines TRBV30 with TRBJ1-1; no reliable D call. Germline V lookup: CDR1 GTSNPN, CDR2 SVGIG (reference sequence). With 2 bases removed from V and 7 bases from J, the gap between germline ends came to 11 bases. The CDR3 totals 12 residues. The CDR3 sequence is CAWSPPIYEAFF. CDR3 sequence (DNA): TGTGCCTGGAGTCCTCCGATCTATGAAGCTTTCTTT.

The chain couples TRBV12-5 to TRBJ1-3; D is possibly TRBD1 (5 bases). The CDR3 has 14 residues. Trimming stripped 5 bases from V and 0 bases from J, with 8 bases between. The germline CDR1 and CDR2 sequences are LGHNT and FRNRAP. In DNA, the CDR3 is TGTGCTAGTGGTCTGACAGTCTCTGGAAACACCATATATTTT. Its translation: CASGLTVSGNTIYF.

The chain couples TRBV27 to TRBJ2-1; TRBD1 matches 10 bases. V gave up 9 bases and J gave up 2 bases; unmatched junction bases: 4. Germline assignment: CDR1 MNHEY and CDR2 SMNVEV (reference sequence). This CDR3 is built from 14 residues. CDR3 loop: CASTGTGAYNEQFF. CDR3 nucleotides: TGTGCCAGTACCGGGACAGGGGCCTACAATGAGCAGTTCTTC.

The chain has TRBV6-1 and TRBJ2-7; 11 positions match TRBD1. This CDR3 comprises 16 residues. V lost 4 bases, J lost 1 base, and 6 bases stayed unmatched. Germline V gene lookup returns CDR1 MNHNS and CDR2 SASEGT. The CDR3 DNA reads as TGTGCCAGCAGTGCGGGGGACAGGGGGATATCCTACGAGCAGTACTTC. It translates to CASSAGDRGISYEQYF.

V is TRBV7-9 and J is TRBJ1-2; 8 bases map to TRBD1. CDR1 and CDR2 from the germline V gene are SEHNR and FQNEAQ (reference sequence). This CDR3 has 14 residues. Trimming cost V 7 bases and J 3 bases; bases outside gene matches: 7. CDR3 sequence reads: CASILTGVDYGYTF. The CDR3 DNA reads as TGTGCCAGCATCTTGACAGGGGTGGACTATGGCTACACCTTC.

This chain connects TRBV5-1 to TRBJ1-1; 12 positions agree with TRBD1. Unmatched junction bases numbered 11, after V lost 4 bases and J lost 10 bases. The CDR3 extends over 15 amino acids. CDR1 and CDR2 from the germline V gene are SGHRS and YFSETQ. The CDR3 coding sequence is TGCGCCAGCAGCCAGGGACAGGGGGCCCGGCAAGTAGCTTTCTTT. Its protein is CASSQGQGARQVAFF.

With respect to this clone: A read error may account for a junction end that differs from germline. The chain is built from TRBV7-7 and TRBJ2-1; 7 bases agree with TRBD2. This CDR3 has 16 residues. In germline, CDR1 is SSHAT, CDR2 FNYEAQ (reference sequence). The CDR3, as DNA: TGTGCTAGCAGCTTAGCGGTGGGGGGGGCCTACAATGAGCAGTTCTTC. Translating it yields CASSLAVGGAYNEQFF.

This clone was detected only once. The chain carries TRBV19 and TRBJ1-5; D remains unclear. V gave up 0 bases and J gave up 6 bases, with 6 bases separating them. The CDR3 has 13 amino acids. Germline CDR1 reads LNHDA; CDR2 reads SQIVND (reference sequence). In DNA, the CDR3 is TGTGCCAGTAGTATAGAGAGTAGTCAGCCCCAGCATTTT. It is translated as CASSIESSQPQHF.

CDR3 loop: CASSVRALNNYGYTF. The DNA for the CDR3 is TGTGCCAGCAGCGTCCGCGCGCTTAATAACTATGGCTACACCTTC. J is TRBJ1-2 and V is TRBV7-2; D gene uncertain. The V end lost 5 bases, the J end lost 1 base, and 14 bases lay between the germline ends. CDR1 is SGHTA, CDR2 FQGNSA, per germline. CDR3 length: 15 amino acids.

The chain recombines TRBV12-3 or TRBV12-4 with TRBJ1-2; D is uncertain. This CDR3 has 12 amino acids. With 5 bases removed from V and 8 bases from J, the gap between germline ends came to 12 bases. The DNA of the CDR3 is TGTGCCAGCAGTGCCCGCAGCGGGGGCTACACCTTC. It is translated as CASSARSGGYTF.

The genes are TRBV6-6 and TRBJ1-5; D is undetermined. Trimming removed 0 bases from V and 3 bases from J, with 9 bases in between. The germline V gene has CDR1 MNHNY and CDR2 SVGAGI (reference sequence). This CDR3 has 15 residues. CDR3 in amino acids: CASSYSIQFNQPQHF. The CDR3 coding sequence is TGTGCCAGCAGTTACTCGATACAGTTCAATCAGCCCCAGCATTTT.

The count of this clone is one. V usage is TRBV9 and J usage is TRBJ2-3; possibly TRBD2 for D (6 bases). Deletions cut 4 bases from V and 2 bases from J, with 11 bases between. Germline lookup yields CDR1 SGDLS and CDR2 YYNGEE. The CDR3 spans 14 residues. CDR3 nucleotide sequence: TGTGCCAGCAGCCTCACTAGCTACACAGATACGCAGTATTTT. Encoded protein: CASSLTSYTDTQYF.

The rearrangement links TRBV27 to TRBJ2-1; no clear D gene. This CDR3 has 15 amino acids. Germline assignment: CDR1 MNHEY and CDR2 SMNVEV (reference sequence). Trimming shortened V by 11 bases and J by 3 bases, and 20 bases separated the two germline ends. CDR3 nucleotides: TGTGCCGCTGACTTCGACGGAGCCTTCTACAATGAGCAGTTCTTC. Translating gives CAADFDGAFYNEQFF.

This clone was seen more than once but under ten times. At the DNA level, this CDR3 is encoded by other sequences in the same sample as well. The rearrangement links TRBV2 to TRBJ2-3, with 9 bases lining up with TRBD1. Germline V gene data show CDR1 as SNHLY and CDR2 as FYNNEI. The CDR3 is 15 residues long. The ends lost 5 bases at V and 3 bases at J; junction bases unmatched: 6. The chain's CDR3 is CASSPDRGLTDTQYF. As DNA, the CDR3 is TGTGCCAGCAGTCCGGACAGGGGCCTTACAGATACGCAGTATTTT.

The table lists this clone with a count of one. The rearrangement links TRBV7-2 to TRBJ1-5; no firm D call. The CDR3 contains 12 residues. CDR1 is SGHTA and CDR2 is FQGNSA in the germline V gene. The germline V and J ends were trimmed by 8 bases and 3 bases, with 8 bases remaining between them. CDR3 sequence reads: CASGLYNQPQHF. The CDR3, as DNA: TGTGCCAGCGGCCTTTACAATCAGCCCCAGCATTTT.

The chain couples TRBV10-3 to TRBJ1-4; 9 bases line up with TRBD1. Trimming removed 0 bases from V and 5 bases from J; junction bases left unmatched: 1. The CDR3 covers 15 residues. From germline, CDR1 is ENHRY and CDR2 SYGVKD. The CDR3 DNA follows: TGTGCCATCAGTGAGTCGACAGGGGGGAATGAAAAACTGTTTTTT. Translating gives CAISESTGGNEKLFF.

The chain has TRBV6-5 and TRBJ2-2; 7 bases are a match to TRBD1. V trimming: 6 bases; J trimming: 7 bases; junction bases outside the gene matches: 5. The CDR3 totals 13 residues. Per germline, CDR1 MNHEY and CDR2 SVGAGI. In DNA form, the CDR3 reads TGTGCCAGCAGGCAGGGGGAAATCGGGGAGCTGTTTTTT. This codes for CASRQGEIGELFF.

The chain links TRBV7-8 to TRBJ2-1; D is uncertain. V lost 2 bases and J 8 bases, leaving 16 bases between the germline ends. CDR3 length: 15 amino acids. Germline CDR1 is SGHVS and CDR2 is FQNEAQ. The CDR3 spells CASSLLSSVLYEQFF. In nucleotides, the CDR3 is TGTGCCAGCAGCTTACTTAGTAGTGTTTTATATGAGCAGTTCTTC.

The CDR3 DNA is TGCGCCAGCAGCCGGAATACAGGGGGCGGGCAGCCCCAGCATTTT. This encodes CASSRNTGGGQPQHF. The chain carries TRBV4-3 and TRBJ1-5, with TRBD1 matching 9 bases. Germline V CDR1 and CDR2: LGHNA, YSLEER. V gave up 4 bases and J gave up 7 bases; unmatched junction bases: 8. This CDR3 is 15 amino acids long.

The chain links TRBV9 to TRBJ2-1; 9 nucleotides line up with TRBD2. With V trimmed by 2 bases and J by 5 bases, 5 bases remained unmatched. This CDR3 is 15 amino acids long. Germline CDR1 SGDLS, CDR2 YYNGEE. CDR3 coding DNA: TGTGCCAGCAGCGTTGATCTAGCGGGGAACAATGAGCAGTTCTTC. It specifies CASSVDLAGNNEQFF. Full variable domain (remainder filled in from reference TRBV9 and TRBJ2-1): DSGVTQTPKHLITATGQRVTLRCSPRSGDLSVYWYQQSLDQGLQFLIQYYNGEERAKGNILERFSAQQFPDLHSELNLSSLELGDSALYFCASSVDLAGNNEQFFGPGTRLTVL.

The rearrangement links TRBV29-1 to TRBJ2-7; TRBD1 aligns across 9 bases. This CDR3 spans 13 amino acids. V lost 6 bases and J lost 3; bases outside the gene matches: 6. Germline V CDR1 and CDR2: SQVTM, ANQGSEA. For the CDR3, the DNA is TGCAGCGTAACCGGGACAGGGAACTACGAGCAGTACTTC. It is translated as CSVTGTGNYEQYF.

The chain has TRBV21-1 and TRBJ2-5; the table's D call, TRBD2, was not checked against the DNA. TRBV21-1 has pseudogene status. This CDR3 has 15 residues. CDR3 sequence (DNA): TGTGCCACCTCCGGGACTAGCGGATATCAAGAGACCCAGTACTTC. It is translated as CATSGTSGYQETQYF.

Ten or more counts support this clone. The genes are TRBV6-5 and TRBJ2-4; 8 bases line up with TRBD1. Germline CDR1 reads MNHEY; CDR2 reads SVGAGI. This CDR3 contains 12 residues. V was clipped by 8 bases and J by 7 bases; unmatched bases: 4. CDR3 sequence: CASEDRDNIQYF. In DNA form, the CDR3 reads TGTGCCAGCGAGGACAGGGATAACATTCAGTACTTC.

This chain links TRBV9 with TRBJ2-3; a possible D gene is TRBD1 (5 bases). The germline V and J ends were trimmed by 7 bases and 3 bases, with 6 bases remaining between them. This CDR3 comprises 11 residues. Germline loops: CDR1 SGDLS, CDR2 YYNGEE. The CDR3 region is CASQGTDTQYF. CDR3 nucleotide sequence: TGTGCCAGCCAGGGAACAGATACGCAGTATTTT.

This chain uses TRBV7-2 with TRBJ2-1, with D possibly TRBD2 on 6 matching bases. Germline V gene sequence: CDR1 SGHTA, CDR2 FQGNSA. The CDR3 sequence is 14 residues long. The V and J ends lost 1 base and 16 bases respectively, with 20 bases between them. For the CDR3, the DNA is TGTGCCAGCAGCTTAGATTCTTCGAGGCGGGGAGGATTCTTC. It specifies CASSLDSSRRGGFF.

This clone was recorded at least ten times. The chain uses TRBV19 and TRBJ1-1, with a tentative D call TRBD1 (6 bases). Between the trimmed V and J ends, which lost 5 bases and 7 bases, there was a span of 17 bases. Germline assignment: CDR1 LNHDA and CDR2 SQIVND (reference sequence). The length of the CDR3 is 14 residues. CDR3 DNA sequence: TGTGCCAGTAGTTACAGCCGACAGGTGGTTGAAGCTTTCTTT. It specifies CASSYSRQVVEAFF.

The CDR3 region has the DNA TGTGCCAGCTCTCCGTCCCGGGCTCCAGGGGGTGAAAAACTGTTTTTT. Its translation: CASSPSRAPGGEKLFF. The chain joins TRBV18 to TRBJ1-4, with 7 bases that match TRBD1. Germline V CDR1 and CDR2: KGHSH, LQKENI. The CDR3 totals 16 residues. V shed 6 bases and J 7 bases; nucleotides not matched to a gene: 14.

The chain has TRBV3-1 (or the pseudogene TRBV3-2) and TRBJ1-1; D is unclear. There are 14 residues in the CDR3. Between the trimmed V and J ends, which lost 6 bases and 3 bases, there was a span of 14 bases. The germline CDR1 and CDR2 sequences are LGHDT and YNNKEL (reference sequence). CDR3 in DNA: TGTGCCAGCAGACGAGAAGGACTGGACACTGAAGCTTTCTTT. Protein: CASRREGLDTEAFF.

CDR3 protein: CASSLGTSFRQETQYF. The CDR3 coding sequence is TGCGCCAGCAGCTTGGGGACTTCCTTTCGACAAGAGACCCAGTACTTC. V gene TRBV5-1 combines with J gene TRBJ2-5; the D gene is possibly TRBD2 (5 bases). Trimming stripped 0 bases from V and 2 bases from J, with 14 bases between. The CDR3 runs 16 residues. Germline lookup yields CDR1 SGHRS and CDR2 YFSETQ.

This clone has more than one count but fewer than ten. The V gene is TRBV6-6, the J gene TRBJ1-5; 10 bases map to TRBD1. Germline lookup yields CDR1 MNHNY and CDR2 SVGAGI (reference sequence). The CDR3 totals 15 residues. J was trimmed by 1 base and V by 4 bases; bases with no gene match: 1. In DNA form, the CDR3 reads TGTGCCAGCAGTTTGGACAGGGGGAGCAATCAGCCCCAGCATTTT. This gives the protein CASSLDRGSNQPQHF.